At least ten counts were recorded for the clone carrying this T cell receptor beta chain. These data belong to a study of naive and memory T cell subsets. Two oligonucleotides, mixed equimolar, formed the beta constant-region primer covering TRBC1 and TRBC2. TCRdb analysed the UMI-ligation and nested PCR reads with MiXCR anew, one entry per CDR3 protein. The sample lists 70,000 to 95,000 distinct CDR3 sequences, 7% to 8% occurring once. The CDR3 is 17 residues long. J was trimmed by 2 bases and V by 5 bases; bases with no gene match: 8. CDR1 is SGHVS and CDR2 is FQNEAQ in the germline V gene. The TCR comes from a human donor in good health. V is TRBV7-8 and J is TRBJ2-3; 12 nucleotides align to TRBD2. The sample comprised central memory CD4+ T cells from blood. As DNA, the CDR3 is TGTGCCAGCAGCCCCTCCAGGACTAGCGGGGCCACAGATACGCAGTATTTT. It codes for CASSPSRTSGATDTQYF.